The entry below describes one TCR beta chain. Clones were sequenced by immunoSEQ multiplex PCR, and TCRdb holds only the in-frame ones, with some missing. Of about 74,000 clones listed, around 85% were seen once; the top ten hold 3% to 4%. The CDR3 length is 16 residues. Losses at the gene ends were 7 bases for V and 0 bases for J; bases not matched to a gene: 12. Germline lookup yields CDR1 MDHEN and CDR2 SYDVKM. This sample is part of a study of T cell changes during pregnancy in multiple sclerosis. The TCR originated in a female donor with multiple sclerosis, enrolled in a pregnancy study. Here the sequenced sample was peripheral blood, taken before pregnancy. The J gene is TRBJ2-7, the V gene TRBV28, with 7 positions matching TRBD1. The CDR3 here is CASNIRQGESSYEQYF. CDR3 coding DNA: TGTGCCAGCAATATTCGCCAGGGGGAAAGCTCCTACGAGCAGTACTTC.